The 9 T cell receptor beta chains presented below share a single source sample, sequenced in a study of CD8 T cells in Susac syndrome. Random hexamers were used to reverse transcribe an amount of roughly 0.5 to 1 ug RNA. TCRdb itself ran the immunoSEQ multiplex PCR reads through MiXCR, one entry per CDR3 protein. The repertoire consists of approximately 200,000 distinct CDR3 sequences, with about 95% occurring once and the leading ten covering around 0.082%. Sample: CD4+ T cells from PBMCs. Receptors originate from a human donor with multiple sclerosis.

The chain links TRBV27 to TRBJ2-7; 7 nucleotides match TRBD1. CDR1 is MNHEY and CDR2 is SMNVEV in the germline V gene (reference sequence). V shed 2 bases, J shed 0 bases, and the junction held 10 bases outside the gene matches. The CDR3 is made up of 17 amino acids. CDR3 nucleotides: TGTGCCAGCAGTTTAAATCCCCCAGGGGGTAGCTCCTACGAGCAGTACTTC. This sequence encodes CASSLNPPGGSSYEQYF.

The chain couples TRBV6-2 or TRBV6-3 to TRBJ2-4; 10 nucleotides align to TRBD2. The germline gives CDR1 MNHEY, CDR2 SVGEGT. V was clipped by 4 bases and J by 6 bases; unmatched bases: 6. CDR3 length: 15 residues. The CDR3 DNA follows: TGTGCCAGCAGTTCCCTTTCTAGCGGGGGAAACATTCAGTACTTC. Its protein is CASSSLSSGGNIQYF.

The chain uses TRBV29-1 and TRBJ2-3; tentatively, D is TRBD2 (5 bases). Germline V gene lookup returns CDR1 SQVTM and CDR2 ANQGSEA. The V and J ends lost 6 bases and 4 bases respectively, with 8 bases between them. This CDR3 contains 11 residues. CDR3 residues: CSVPGADTQYF. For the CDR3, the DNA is TGCAGCGTCCCCGGGGCAGATACGCAGTATTTT.

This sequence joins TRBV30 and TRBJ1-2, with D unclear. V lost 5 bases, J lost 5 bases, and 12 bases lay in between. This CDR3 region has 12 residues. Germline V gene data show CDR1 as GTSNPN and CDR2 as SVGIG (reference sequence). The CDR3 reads CAWEGGPYGYTF. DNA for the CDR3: TGTGCCTGGGAGGGTGGACCGTATGGCTACACCTTC. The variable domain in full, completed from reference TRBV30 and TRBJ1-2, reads SQTIHQWPATLVQPVGSPLSLECTVEGTSNPNLYWYRQAAGRGLQLLFYSVGIGQISSEVPQNLSASRPQDRQFILSSKKLLLSDSGFYLCAWEGGPYGYTFGSGTRLTVV.

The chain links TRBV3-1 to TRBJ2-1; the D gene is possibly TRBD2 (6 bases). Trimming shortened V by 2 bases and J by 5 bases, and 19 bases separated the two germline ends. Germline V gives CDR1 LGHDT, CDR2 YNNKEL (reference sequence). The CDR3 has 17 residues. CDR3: CASSQRLRGTTNNEQFF. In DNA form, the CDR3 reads TGTGCCAGCAGCCAACGGCTACGGGGGACCACAAACAATGAGCAGTTCTTC.

The CDR3 bases are TGTGCCAGCAGCGTAGGGGGGAACACCGGGGAGCTGTTTTTT. Amino acid sequence: CASSVGGNTGELFF. The rearrangement joins TRBV9 to TRBJ2-2, with D uncertain. The CDR3 spans 14 residues. The V gene's germline CDR1 is SGDLS and CDR2 YYNGEE. Deletions cut 0 bases from V and 1 base from J, with 4 bases between.

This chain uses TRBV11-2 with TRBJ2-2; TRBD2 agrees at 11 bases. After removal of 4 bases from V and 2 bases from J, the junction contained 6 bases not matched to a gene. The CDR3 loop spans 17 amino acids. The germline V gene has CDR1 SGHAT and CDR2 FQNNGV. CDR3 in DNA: TGTGCCAGCAGCTCGAGACTAGCGGGGATAAACACCGGGGAGCTGTTTTTT. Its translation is CASSSRLAGINTGELFF.

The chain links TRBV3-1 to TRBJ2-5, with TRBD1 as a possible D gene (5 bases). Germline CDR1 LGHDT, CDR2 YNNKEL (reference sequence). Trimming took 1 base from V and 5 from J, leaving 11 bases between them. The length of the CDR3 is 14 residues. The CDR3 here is CASSQGIPGETQYF. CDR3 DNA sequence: TGTGCCAGCAGCCAAGGAATACCAGGGGAGACCCAGTACTTC.

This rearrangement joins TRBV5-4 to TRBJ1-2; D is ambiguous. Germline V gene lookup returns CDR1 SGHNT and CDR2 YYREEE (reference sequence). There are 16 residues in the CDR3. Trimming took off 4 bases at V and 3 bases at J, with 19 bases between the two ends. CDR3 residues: CASSPLGSVLYYGYTF. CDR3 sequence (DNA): TGTGCCAGCAGCCCCCTGGGGTCCGTCCTCTACTATGGCTACACCTTC.